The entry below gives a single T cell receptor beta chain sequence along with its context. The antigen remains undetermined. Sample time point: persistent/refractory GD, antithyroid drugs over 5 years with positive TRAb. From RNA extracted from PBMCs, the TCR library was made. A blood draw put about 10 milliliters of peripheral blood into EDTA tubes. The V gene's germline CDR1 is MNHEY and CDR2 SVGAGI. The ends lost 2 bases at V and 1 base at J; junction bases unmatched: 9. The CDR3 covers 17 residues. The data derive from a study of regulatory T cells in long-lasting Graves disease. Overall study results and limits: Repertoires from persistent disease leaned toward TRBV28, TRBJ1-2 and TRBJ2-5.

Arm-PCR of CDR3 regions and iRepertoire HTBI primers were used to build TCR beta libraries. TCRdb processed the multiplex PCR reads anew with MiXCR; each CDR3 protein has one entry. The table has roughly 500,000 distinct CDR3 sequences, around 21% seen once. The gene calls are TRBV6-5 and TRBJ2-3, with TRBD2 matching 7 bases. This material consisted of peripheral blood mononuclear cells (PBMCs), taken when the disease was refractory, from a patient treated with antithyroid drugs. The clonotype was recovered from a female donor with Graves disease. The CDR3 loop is CASSYMWASGRTDTQYF. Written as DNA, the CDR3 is TGTGCCAGCAGTTACATGTGGGCTAGCGGACGCACAGATACGCAGTATTTT.